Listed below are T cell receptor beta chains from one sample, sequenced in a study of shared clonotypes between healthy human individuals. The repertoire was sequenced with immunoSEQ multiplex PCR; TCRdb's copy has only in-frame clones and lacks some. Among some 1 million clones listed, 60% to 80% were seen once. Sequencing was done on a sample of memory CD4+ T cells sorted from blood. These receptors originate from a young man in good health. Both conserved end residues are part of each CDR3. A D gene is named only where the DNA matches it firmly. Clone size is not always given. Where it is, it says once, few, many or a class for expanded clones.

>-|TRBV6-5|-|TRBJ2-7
TGTGCCACCTCCCCCGGGTACGAGCAGTACTTC
CATSPGYEQYF
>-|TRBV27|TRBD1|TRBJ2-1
TGTGCCAGCAGTCCCTCCTTCGGGACAGAAAAGTTCTTC
CASSPSFGTEKFF
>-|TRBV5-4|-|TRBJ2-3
TGTGCCAGCAGCTTTATTTGGGGTCTCGGGACAGATACGCAGTATTTT
CASSFIWGLGTDTQYF
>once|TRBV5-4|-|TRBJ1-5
TGTGCCAGCAGCCGGGACGGGAATCAGCCCCAGCATTTT
CASSRDGNQPQHF
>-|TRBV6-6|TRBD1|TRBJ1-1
TGTGCCACCTCCCGGACAGGCAACCAGAACACTGAAGCTTTCTTT
CATSRTGNQNTEAFF
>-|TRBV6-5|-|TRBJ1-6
TGTGCCAGCAGTTACTCGTCGGGGGGAAGGGGTTCACCCCTCCACTTT
CASSYSSGGRGSPLHF
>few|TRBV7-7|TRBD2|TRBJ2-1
TGTGCTAGCAGCTTGCTAGCGGGGGCCTCGAGCTCCTACAATGAGCAGTTCTTC
CASSLLAGASSSYNEQFF
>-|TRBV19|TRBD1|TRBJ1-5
TGTGCCAGTAGTATTTCCGGGACAGCGGTGCTGGCCCAGCATTTT
CASSISGTAVLAQHF
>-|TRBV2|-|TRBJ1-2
TGTGCCAGCATGGGGGGAGTCGGCTATGGCTACACCTTC
CASMGGVGYGYTF
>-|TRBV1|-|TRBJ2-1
TGCACCAGCAGCGTACGGGAGATCTACAATGAGCAGTTCTTC
CTSSVREIYNEQFF
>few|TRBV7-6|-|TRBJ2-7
TGTGCCAGCAGCTTAGGAGGTAGGAGCTACGAGCAGTACTTC
CASSLGGRSYEQYF
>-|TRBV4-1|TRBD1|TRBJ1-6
TGCGCCAGCAGCCCACCGGGACAGTGGGATAATTCACCCCTCCACTTT
CASSPPGQWDNSPLHF
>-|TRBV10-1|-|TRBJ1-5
TGCGCCAGCAGTGAAGGGGAGGGTCAGCCCCAGCATTTT
CASSEGEGQPQHF
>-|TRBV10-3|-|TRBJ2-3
TGTGCCATCAGTGCGATCACAGATACGCAGTATTTT
CAISAITDTQYF
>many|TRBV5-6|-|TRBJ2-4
TGTGCCAGCAGCTTGGGACGAGGCAAAAACATTCAGTACTTC
CASSLGRGKNIQYF
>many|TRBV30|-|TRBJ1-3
TGTGCCTGGATGGATCAGGGTGTTGGAAACACCATATATTTT
CAWMDQGVGNTIYF
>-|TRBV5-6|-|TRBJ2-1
TGTGCCAGCAGCTTGTTCTACAATGAGCAGTTCTTC
CASSLFYNEQFF
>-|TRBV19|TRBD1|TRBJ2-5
TGTGCCAGTAGTAGCCGGACAGGGGGGTACCAAGAGACCCAGTACTTC
CASSSRTGGYQETQYF
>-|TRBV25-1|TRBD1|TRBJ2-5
TGTGCCAGCAGTGTTTCAGGGGGAGAGACCCAGTACTTC
CASSVSGGETQYF